This T cell receptor (beta chain) derives from a study of blood T cell repertoires in COVID-19. Background on the study: Samples came from the United States, Italy and Spain, spanning acute and convalescent COVID-19. From T cells, B-cell-depleted T cells, or PBMCs came the material, which was cDNA or gDNA.

V dropped 6 bases and J dropped 6 bases, with 11 bases sitting between them. The V gene's germline CDR1 is SQVTM and CDR2 ANQGSEA. This CDR3 comprises 11 residues. Using immunoSEQ multiplex PCR, the repertoire was profiled, and TCRdb retains in-frame clones only, with some absent. The repertoire has under 500,000 clones, roughly 90% of them found once; the top ten carry 4% to 4.5%. The genes are TRBV29-1 and TRBJ1-1, with no clear D. This TCR was sampled from a woman in her thirties with acute or convalescent COVID-19. Sequencing was done on a sample of peripheral blood. The CDR3 loop reads CSVRLVAEAFF. The CDR3 bases are TGCAGCGTACGACTTGTGGCTGAAGCTTTCTTT.